Following are 27 T cell receptor beta chains from one sample sequenced in a study of cytomegalovirus exposure and HLA in healthy donors. PCR primers comprised 60 Vbeta and 13 Jbeta primers. Method: immunoSEQ multiplex PCR; TCRdb's copy keeps in-frame clones and lacks some. The specimen's table records 110,000 to 150,000 clones. Source material: PBMCs. The receptors here all came from a male donor in good health and CMV-seronegative.

The genes are TRBV7-7 and TRBJ2-7, with a tentative D call TRBD2 (6 bases). The ends were cut back, 5 bases at V and 2 bases at J, with 10 bases in the middle. The CDR3 is 13 amino acids. From germline, CDR1 is SSHAT and CDR2 FNYEAQ (reference sequence). Here the CDR3 DNA reads TGTGCCAGCAGCCCGGGACTTCCCTACGAGCAGTACTTC. Translation gives CASSPGLPYEQYF.

The CDR3 is CASSYQAPDTQYF. The CDR3 DNA sequence: TGTGCCAGCAGTTACCAAGCTCCCGATACGCAGTATTTT. The chain employs TRBV6-5 and TRBJ2-3, with D hard to call. The CDR3 runs 13 residues. Germline CDR1 reads MNHEY; CDR2 reads SVGAGI. V lost 2 bases, J lost 6 bases, and 9 bases lay in between.

The chain carries TRBV5-5 and TRBJ2-5, with D maybe TRBD1 (5 bases). V was clipped by 7 bases and J by 4 bases, with 14 bases between them. The germline V gene has CDR1 SGHKS and CDR2 YYEKEE (reference sequence). The length of the CDR3 is 13 residues. CDR3 region: CASLPGPRETQYF. In nucleotides, the CDR3 is TGTGCCAGCCTGCCAGGGCCAAGAGAGACCCAGTACTTC.

The chain recombines TRBV19 with TRBJ1-2; 9 nucleotides match TRBD1. The CDR3 spans 14 residues. Germline CDR1 and CDR2: LNHDA and SQIVND (reference sequence). V dropped 5 bases and J dropped 7; count of bases not matched to a gene: 8. The CDR3 spells CASSPGTGIGGYTF. DNA of the CDR3: TGTGCCAGTAGTCCCGGGACAGGGATCGGTGGCTACACCTTC.

DNA for the CDR3: TGTGCCAGCAGCCCCCAGAAGGGGTTTCTCTCTGTTGGCTACACCTTC. Translation gives CASSPQKGFLSVGYTF. The chain couples TRBV28 to TRBJ1-2; D possibly corresponds to TRBD1 (5 bases). V lost 6 bases, J lost 7 bases, and 24 bases lay in between. Per the germline V gene, CDR1 is MDHEN and CDR2 is SYDVKM. The CDR3 spans 16 residues.

The V and J genes are TRBV5-1 and TRBJ1-1, with D possibly matching TRBD1 (5 bases). Trimming left V 0 bases short and J 5 bases short, with 17 bases between. The CDR3 is 16 amino acids. Germline lookup yields CDR1 SGHRS and CDR2 YFSETQ. The CDR3: CASSLAGAGQGTEAFF. CDR3 nucleotides: TGCGCCAGCAGCTTGGCTGGGGCAGGGCAAGGGACTGAAGCTTTCTTT.

This chain joins TRBV5-6 and TRBJ1-1; TRBD1 might be the D (5 bases). This CDR3 has 16 amino acids. Germline V lookup: CDR1 SGHDT, CDR2 YYEEEE. Trimming removed 2 bases from V and 0 bases from J, with 14 bases in between. The CDR3: CASSFRPTEMNTEAFF. CDR3 coding DNA: TGTGCCAGCAGCTTCAGGCCGACAGAGATGAACACTGAAGCTTTCTTT.

The chain employs TRBV2 and TRBJ1-5; 9 positions agree with TRBD1. Germline loops: CDR1 SNHLY, CDR2 FYNNEI. J gave up 5 bases and V 8 bases, and 7 bases lay outside the gene matches. This CDR3 comprises 14 residues. CDR3 in amino acids: CASRRGQGDQPQHF. The CDR3 DNA follows: TGTGCCAGCCGGAGGGGACAGGGTGATCAGCCCCAGCATTTT.

V and J are TRBV29-1 and TRBJ2-5; the D gene is possibly TRBD2 (6 bases). Trimming stripped 6 bases from V and 1 base from J, with 12 bases between. The germline V gene has CDR1 SQVTM and CDR2 ANQGSEA. This CDR3 has 13 amino acids. For the CDR3, the DNA is TGCAGCGTGAGAAGGGGACTCCAAGAGACCCAGTACTTC. This gives the protein CSVRRGLQETQYF.

The chain links TRBV27 to TRBJ2-5; perhaps TRBD1 as D (6 bases). Germline CDR1 is MNHEY and CDR2 is SMNVEV (reference sequence). V was trimmed by 3 bases and J by 3 bases, leaving 14 bases between them. CDR3 length: 15 amino acids. CDR3 DNA sequence: TGTGCCAGCAGTTTTATGCCAGGGGTGAAAGAGACCCAGTACTTC. Its translation: CASSFMPGVKETQYF.

This rearrangement joins TRBV6-5 to TRBJ1-2; D remains unclear. Germline loops: CDR1 MNHEY, CDR2 SVGAGI. The CDR3 is 12 residues long. V gave up 10 bases and J gave up 5 bases, with 14 bases separating them. CDR3 region: CATKKGGYGYTF. The CDR3, as DNA: TGTGCCACCAAAAAGGGAGGTTATGGCTACACCTTC.

The chain has TRBV10-3 and TRBJ2-5; a possible D gene is TRBD2 (6 bases). Germline V gene sequence: CDR1 ENHRY, CDR2 SYGVKD. The V and J ends lost 11 bases and 5 bases respectively, with 15 bases between them. The length of the CDR3 is 12 residues. This chain's CDR3 is CAVRGARETQYF. For the CDR3, the DNA is TGTGCCGTTCGCGGGGCCCGGGAGACCCAGTACTTC.

This rearrangement joins TRBV29-1 to TRBJ2-7, with TRBD1 as a possible D gene (5 bases). This CDR3 has 13 amino acids. Trimming cost V 6 bases and J 1 base, with 13 bases left between them. The V gene's germline CDR1 is SQVTM and CDR2 ANQGSEA. The CDR3 protein is CSVAGRTSYEQYF. The CDR3 DNA reads TGCAGCGTCGCTGGCAGGACATCCTACGAGCAGTACTTC.

This chain links TRBV2 with TRBJ1-5; D might be TRBD1 (6 bases). This CDR3 comprises 15 residues. Between the trimmed V and J ends, which lost 8 bases and 0 bases, there was a span of 14 bases. Looked up from germline, CDR1 is SNHLY and CDR2 is FYNNEI. CDR3 nucleotides: TGTGCCAGCTCGGACAGACCGAATAGCAATCAGCCCCAGCATTTT. Translated: CASSDRPNSNQPQHF.

The J gene is TRBJ2-5, the V gene TRBV7-2; TRBD2 matches at 8 bases. TRBJ2-7 explains the end of the DNA better; the J call may be wrong. There are 12 residues in the CDR3. The germline V gene encodes CDR1 SGHTA and CDR2 FQGNSA. CDR3 residues: CASSRGGYEQYF. CDR3 DNA: TGTGCCAGCAGCCGGGGGGGGTACGAGCAGTACTTC.

The V call is TRBV30, the J call TRBJ2-5, with 11 bases fitting TRBD1. From germline, CDR1 is GTSNPN and CDR2 SVGIG (reference sequence). The junction had 5 bases not matched to a gene; V was cut back by 3 bases and J by 8 bases. The CDR3 has 13 amino acids. The CDR3 sequence: CAWRGDRGGTQYF. CDR3 sequence (DNA): TGTGCCTGGAGGGGGGACAGGGGGGGAACCCAGTACTTC.

This chain joins TRBV6-5 and TRBJ2-7; the D gene is possibly TRBD1 (6 bases). Germline V gene data show CDR1 as MNHEY and CDR2 as SVGAGI. V was cut by 2 bases and J by 0 bases, with 8 bases left in between. CDR3 length: 14 amino acids. The CDR3 spells CASSYGTNSYEQYF. The CDR3, as DNA: TGTGCCAGCAGTTACGGGACAAACTCCTACGAGCAGTACTTC.

This chain uses TRBV5-8 with TRBJ2-7; possible D gene TRBD1, 6 bases. Germline lookup yields CDR1 SGHTS and CDR2 YDEGEE. V was pared by 0 bases and J by 0 bases, with 7 bases between. The CDR3 consists of 14 residues. CDR3 protein: CASSLGTASYEQYF. The CDR3 DNA reads as TGTGCCAGCAGCTTGGGGACAGCCTCCTACGAGCAGTACTTC.

This chain links TRBV5-8 with TRBJ2-7; 8 bases align to TRBD1. Per germline, CDR1 SGHTS and CDR2 YDEGEE. J was trimmed by 3 bases and V by 2 bases; bases with no gene match: 10. The CDR3 is 16 residues long. DNA of the CDR3: TGTGCCAGCAGCTTAGTACGGACAGGGAAGGGCTACGAGCAGTACTTC. Protein sequence: CASSLVRTGKGYEQYF.

The CDR3 DNA reads TGTGCCAGCAGCGTAGTCGTGTCAGCTAACTATGGCTACACCTTC. Amino acid sequence: CASSVVVSANYGYTF. The chain carries TRBV9 and TRBJ1-2; D remains unclear. Germline V gene sequence: CDR1 SGDLS, CDR2 YYNGEE. The V gene lost 0 bases and the J gene lost 0 bases, with 9 bases spanning the gap. This CDR3 comprises 15 residues.

CDR3 region: CASSGREGVKDEQYF. CDR3 nucleotides: TGTGCCAGTAGTGGCAGGGAGGGGGTAAAGGACGAGCAGTACTTC. V and J are TRBV19 and TRBJ2-7; maybe TRBD2 (7 bases). Germline V lookup: CDR1 LNHDA, CDR2 SQIVND (reference sequence). Trimming removed 5 bases at V and 5 bases at J, with 19 bases between. The CDR3 totals 15 residues.

The chain links TRBV6-1 to TRBJ2-1, with 7 bases identical to TRBD2. V lost 1 base to trimming and J lost 5 bases; unmatched junction nucleotides: 5. The CDR3 has 15 amino acids. The germline V gene has CDR1 MNHNS and CDR2 SASEGT. The CDR3 reads CASSEVSGKDNEQFF. CDR3 in DNA: TGTGCCAGCAGTGAAGTCAGCGGGAAGGACAATGAGCAGTTCTTC.

The chain uses TRBV5-1 and TRBJ2-1; tentatively, D is TRBD1 (6 bases). The V end lost 4 bases, the J end lost 8 bases, and 25 bases lay between the germline ends. The CDR3 is made up of 17 amino acids. Germline V gene sequence: CDR1 SGHRS, CDR2 YFSETQ. DNA of the CDR3: TGCGCCAGCAGCCACGCATCCGGACAGCTATCTCGAGATGAGCAGTTCTTC. The encoded protein is CASSHASGQLSRDEQFF.

As DNA, the CDR3 is TGCGCCAGCAGCCCTAAAACAGCCTCCTACGAGCAGTACTTC. It yields the protein CASSPKTASYEQYF. V is TRBV5-1 and J is TRBJ2-7; D remains unclear. CDR1 is SGHRS, CDR2 YFSETQ, per germline. V was trimmed by 4 bases and J by 0 bases, leaving 11 bases between them. This CDR3 is 14 amino acids long.

V usage is TRBV5-6 and J usage is TRBJ2-7; 14 nucleotides line up with TRBD2. J gave up 1 base and V 4 bases, and 7 bases lay outside the gene matches. The germline gives CDR1 SGHDT, CDR2 YYEEEE. The length of the CDR3 is 17 residues. CDR3 region: CASSPGTSGSVSYEQYF. The DNA of the CDR3 is TGTGCCAGCAGCCCGGGGACTAGCGGGAGTGTGTCCTACGAGCAGTACTTC.

The chain is built from TRBV7-2 and TRBJ2-1; a weak D match, TRBD2 (5 bases). CDR3 length: 12 residues. In germline, CDR1 is SGHTA, CDR2 FQGNSA. V was clipped by 2 bases and J by 9 bases, with 8 bases between them. CDR3 amino acids: CASSLTGFEQFF. The CDR3 nucleotides are TGTGCCAGCAGCTTAACGGGGTTTGAGCAGTTCTTC.

With regard to this clone: Other nucleotide sequences from this sample produce the same CDR3. This rearrangement joins TRBV29-1 to TRBJ2-7, with 8 positions matching TRBD1. CDR1 and CDR2 from the germline V gene are SQVTM and ANQGSEA. This CDR3 comprises 14 residues. The ends lost 7 bases at V and 1 base at J; junction bases unmatched: 9. CDR3: CSAQDRGRSYEQYF. CDR3 DNA sequence: TGCAGCGCTCAAGACAGGGGCAGGTCCTACGAGCAGTACTTC.